This T cell receptor (beta chain) was recovered during a study of T cell changes during pregnancy in multiple sclerosis. The CDR3 loop spans 14 amino acids. Germline CDR1 is GTSNPN and CDR2 is SVGIG (reference sequence). V was clipped by 1 base and J by 1 base, with 11 bases between them. Libraries were prepared by immunoSEQ multiplex PCR; TCRdb keeps only in-frame clonotypes and omits some of them. The sample gives 84,000 or so clones, roughly 93% of which show up once; around 0.84% is in the top ten. Material: peripheral blood, obtained in the third trimester of pregnancy. This chain connects TRBV30 to TRBJ2-7; weak D call: TRBD1 (6 bases). The receptor's source is a female donor with multiple sclerosis, enrolled in a pregnancy study. The CDR3 protein is CAWSEQGISYEQYF. CDR3 in DNA: TGTGCCTGGAGTGAGCAGGGGATTTCCTACGAGCAGTACTTC.